These T cell receptor beta chains were read from a single sample in a study of T cell responses to AZD1222 COVID-19 vaccine. Assay used: immunoSEQ multiplex PCR; TCRdb lists only in-frame clones, some missing. The sample lists over 150,000 clones, almost 90% occurring once. The material was peripheral blood, obtained on day 0 of AZD1222 vaccination. All receptors derive from an adult in good health. The CDR3 runs from the conserved cysteine through the conserved F or W. The order of the fields is V gene, clone size, J gene, D gene, CDR3 DNA, CDR3 protein. D genes are given only for firm matches. A row's size may be missing; if present it is once, few, many or a size class.

TRBV30,.,TRBJ1-1,.,TGTGCCTGGACCCCCGGCAGGGACACTGAAGCTTTCTTT,CAWTPGRDTEAFF
TRBV7-8,.,TRBJ1-2,TRBD1,TGTGCCAGCAGCCTCCGAGCCACCACAGGGGACTATGGCTACACCTTC,CASSLRATTGDYGYTF
TRBV28,few,TRBJ1-4,.,TGTGCCAGCAGTTTAAATGAAAAACTGTTTTTT,CASSLNEKLFF
TRBV7-2,.,TRBJ2-2,.,TGTGCCAGCAGCGGAATCAGGGGTGCGAACACCGGGGAGCTGTTTTTT,CASSGIRGANTGELFF
TRBV28,.,TRBJ2-1,.,TGTGCCAGCAGCTGGGGTTCGGGGGCTGACAATGAGCAGTTCTTC,CASSWGSGADNEQFF
TRBV4-3,.,TRBJ2-2,.,TGCGCCAGCAGCCAAGATCTAGGCGGGGAGCTGTTTTTT,CASSQDLGGELFF
TRBV9,.,TRBJ2-7,.,TGTGCCAGCAGCGTAGACCCCGGTGGGAGGTACTCCTACGAGCAGTACTTC,CASSVDPGGRYSYEQYF
TRBV21-1,once,TRBJ1-5,.,TGTGCCAGCAGCAGAGATACCAATCAGCCCCAGCATTTT,CASSRDTNQPQHF
TRBV29-1,once,TRBJ1-2,TRBD1,TGCAGCGTTACAGGGGGCTCGGATGGCTACACCTTC,CSVTGGSDGYTF
TRBV5-1,few,TRBJ1-5,.,TGCGCCAGCAGCTTGGGGCAGCCCAATCAGCCCCAGCATTTT,CASSLGQPNQPQHF
TRBV7-8,.,TRBJ1-2,TRBD1,TGTGCCAGCAGCCGGGGACAGGGAGGATTATATGGCTACACCTTC,CASSRGQGGLYGYTF
TRBV4-3,few,TRBJ2-7,.,TGCGCCAGCAGCCAAGGAACTGCCGCCTCCTACGAGCAGTACTTC,CASSQGTAASYEQYF
TRBV6-2/TRBV6-3,.,TRBJ2-5,.,TGTGCCAGCAGTTTTTCCCCGGAGACCCAGTACTTC,CASSFSPETQYF
TRBV19,once,TRBJ2-1,.,TGTGCCAGTAGCATATTTGGGGAGGAGCAGTTCTTC,CASSIFGEEQFF
TRBV3-1/TRBV3-2,.,TRBJ1-1,.,TGTGCCAGCAGCCAAGAATGGATAACTGAAGCTTTCTTT,CASSQEWITEAFF
TRBV28,.,TRBJ1-5,.,TGTGCCAGCAGTTTATTTGTCACGGATAATCAGCCCCAGCATTTT,CASSLFVTDNQPQHF
TRBV5-6,.,TRBJ2-1,.,TGTGCCAGCAGCTCCGGCAGGGGGGATGAGCAGTTCTTC,CASSSGRGDEQFF
TRBV28,.,TRBJ1-5,TRBD1,TGTGCCACCTCACTGGGGACAGCTAGCAATCAGCCCCAGCATTTT,CATSLGTASNQPQHF
TRBV28,.,TRBJ2-7,.,TGTGCCAGTGTTGGGGATGGGGACGAGCAGTACTTC,CASVGDGDEQYF
TRBV19,.,TRBJ1-2,.,TGTGCCAGTAGTATGATCGGCTCCTCTAACTATGGCTACACCTTC,CASSMIGSSNYGYTF
TRBV28,.,TRBJ1-2,.,TGTGCCAGCAGTTTATCCCTCTGGCAGGGCCATGGCTACACCTTC,CASSLSLWQGHGYTF
TRBV5-4,.,TRBJ1-2,.,TGTGCCAGCAGCAAAGGTTATGGGGAGTATGGCTACACCTTC,CASSKGYGEYGYTF
TRBV30,.,TRBJ1-4,TRBD1,TGTGCCTGGAGTGGGAACAGGGGGGTTGATGAAAAACTGTTTTTT,CAWSGNRGVDEKLFF
TRBV6-5,.,TRBJ2-1,TRBD2,TGTGCCAGCAGGGGACTAGCGGGGGGCAACAATGAGCAGTTCTTC,CASRGLAGGNNEQFF
TRBV12-3/TRBV12-4,.,TRBJ1-5,.,TGTGCCAGCAGTTTAGGGTTAGGTCAGCCCCAGCATTTT,CASSLGLGQPQHF
TRBV15,.,TRBJ1-2,.,TGTGCCACCAGCAGACAACGACCACGGGACGGAGCCTATGGCTACACCTTC,CATSRQRPRDGAYGYTF
TRBV19,once,TRBJ1-2,.,TGTGCCAGTAGTATAGAGGTACCCGCCGGGGCAAACTATGGCTACACCTTC,CASSIEVPAGANYGYTF
TRBV27,.,TRBJ2-6,.,TGTGCCAGCAGTTTGGGTGGGGCCAACGTCCTGACTTTC,CASSLGGANVLTF
TRBV5-4,.,TRBJ2-3,TRBD2,TGTGCCAGCAGCCTTACTAGCGGGGGAAGCACAGATACGCAGTATTTT,CASSLTSGGSTDTQYF
TRBV28,.,TRBJ1-5,TRBD1,TGTGCCAGCAGAATAGGAGGACAGGGGACTTATCAGCCCCAGCATTTT,CASRIGGQGTYQPQHF
TRBV10-3,.,TRBJ1-5,.,TGTGCCATCAGCCACCCGGGACTCGGTCAGCCCCAGCATTTT,CAISHPGLGQPQHF
TRBV2,.,TRBJ1-5,.,TGTGCCAGCAGGCCCGGGACTAATAGCAATCAGCCCCAGCATTTT,CASRPGTNSNQPQHF
TRBV5-4,.,TRBJ1-2,.,TGTGCCAGCAGCTTGGGGGGGGGAACAGGGAAATTCAACTATGGCTACACCTTC,CASSLGGGTGKFNYGYTF
TRBV4-2,.,TRBJ2-1,.,TGTGCCAGCAGCCAAGATGTCTTGAGCAATAGTGAGCAGTTCTTC,CASSQDVLSNSEQFF
TRBV30,.,TRBJ1-5,.,TGTGCCCTGGGGGTTTTCAATCAGCCCCAGCATTTT,CALGVFNQPQHF
TRBV11-2,.,TRBJ2-1,TRBD2,TGTGCCAGCAGCTTAGATCGTGGTAGCGGGAGGGCCGGGCAGTTCTTC,CASSLDRGSGRAGQFF
TRBV28,.,TRBJ1-5,.,TGTGCCAGCAGTTTACCTAGCAATCAGCCCCAGCATTTT,CASSLPSNQPQHF
TRBV30,few,TRBJ1-2,.,TGTGCCTGGAGTGTGGGCGGGGGAATTGGCTACACCTTC,CAWSVGGGIGYTF
TRBV6-2/TRBV6-3,.,TRBJ2-1,TRBD2,TGTGCCAGCAGTTACTCGAGGCTGGCGGGAGGTCCCAATGAGCAGTTCTTC,CASSYSRLAGGPNEQFF
TRBV9,.,TRBJ1-6,TRBD1,TGTGCCAGCAGCGGGGGACAGTCAAGGAGCTCCTATAATTCACCCCTCCACTTT,CASSGGQSRSSYNSPLHF
TRBV28,.,TRBJ2-1,.,TGTGCCAGCAGTCCCACAAGCCCAATGACGCAGTTCTTC,CASSPTSPMTQFF
TRBV3-1/TRBV3-2,.,TRBJ1-4,.,TGTGCCAGCAGCCCCGGGGGCGAAGAAAAACTGTTTTTT,CASSPGGEEKLFF
TRBV27,.,TRBJ2-7,.,TGTGCCAGCAGTTCCAGGGGGGGGCTATACGAGCAGTACTTC,CASSSRGGLYEQYF
TRBV7-6,once,TRBJ2-7,TRBD2,TGTGCCAGCAGCTTGACCCGGGACTACCACTACGAGCAGTACTTC,CASSLTRDYHYEQYF
TRBV5-1,.,TRBJ1-4,TRBD1,TGCGCCAGCACTCCGGCAGGACAGGGGGCCGGAGAAAAACTGTTTTTT,CASTPAGQGAGEKLFF
TRBV6-5,few,TRBJ2-1,.,TGTGCCAGCAGTTACGGGCCGGGAGTAAGTCAACGGTTCTTC,CASSYGPGVSQRFF
TRBV7-3,few,TRBJ1-3,TRBD1,TGTGCCAGCAGCTTATGGATACTGGACAGGGATTCTGGAAACACCATATATTTT,CASSLWILDRDSGNTIYF
TRBV28,.,TRBJ1-2,.,TGTGCCAGCAGTTTAAGGGATGGCTACACCTTC,CASSLRDGYTF
TRBV30,.,TRBJ2-7,.,TGTGCCTGGAGTGGGGACGGCTCCTACGAGCAGTACTTC,CAWSGDGSYEQYF
TRBV5-1,few,TRBJ2-7,TRBD2,TGCGCCAGCAGCTCGGTAGCGGGGGGAAACTACGAGCAGTACTTC,CASSSVAGGNYEQYF
TRBV27,.,TRBJ1-3,.,TGTGCCAGCAGTTTAAACCCAGGGAGAGGAAACACCATATATTTT,CASSLNPGRGNTIYF
TRBV28,.,TRBJ1-1,.,TGTGCCAGCAGTTTAGACGTTATGAACACTGAAGCTTTCTTT,CASSLDVMNTEAFF
TRBV20-1,.,TRBJ2-3,.,TGCAGTGCTGAACACGCCGATACGCAGTATTTT,CSAEHADTQYF